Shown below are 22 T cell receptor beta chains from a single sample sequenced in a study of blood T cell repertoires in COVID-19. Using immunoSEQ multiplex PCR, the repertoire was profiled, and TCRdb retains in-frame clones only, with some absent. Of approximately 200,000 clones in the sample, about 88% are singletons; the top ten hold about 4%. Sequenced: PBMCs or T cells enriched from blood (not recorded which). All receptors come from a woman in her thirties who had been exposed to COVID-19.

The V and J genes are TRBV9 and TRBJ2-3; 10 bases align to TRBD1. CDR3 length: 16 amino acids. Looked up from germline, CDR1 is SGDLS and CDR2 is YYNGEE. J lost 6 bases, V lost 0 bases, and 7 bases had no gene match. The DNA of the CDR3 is TGTGCCAGCAGCGTAGCTTTAGACAGGGGGCAGGATACGCAGTATTTT. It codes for CASSVALDRGQDTQYF.

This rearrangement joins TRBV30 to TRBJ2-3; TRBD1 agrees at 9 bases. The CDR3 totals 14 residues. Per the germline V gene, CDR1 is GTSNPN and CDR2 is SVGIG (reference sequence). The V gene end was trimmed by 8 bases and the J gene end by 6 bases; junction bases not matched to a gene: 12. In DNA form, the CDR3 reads TGTGCCGGAACAATGGACAGGGGTAGTGATACGCAGTATTTT. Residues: CAGTMDRGSDTQYF.

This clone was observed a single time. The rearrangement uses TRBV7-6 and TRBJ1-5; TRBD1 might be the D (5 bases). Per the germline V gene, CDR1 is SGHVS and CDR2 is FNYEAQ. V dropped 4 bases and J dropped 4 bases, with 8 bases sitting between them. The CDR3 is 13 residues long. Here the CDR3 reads CASSSQGNQPQHF. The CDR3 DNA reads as TGTGCCAGCAGCTCCCAGGGTAATCAGCCCCAGCATTTT.

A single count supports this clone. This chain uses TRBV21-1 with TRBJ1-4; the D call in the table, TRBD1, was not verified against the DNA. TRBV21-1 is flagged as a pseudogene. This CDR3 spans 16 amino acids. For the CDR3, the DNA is TGTGCCAGCAGCAAAGAGAGGGACAGGCCTAATGAAAAACTGTTTTTT. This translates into CASSKERDRPNEKLFF.

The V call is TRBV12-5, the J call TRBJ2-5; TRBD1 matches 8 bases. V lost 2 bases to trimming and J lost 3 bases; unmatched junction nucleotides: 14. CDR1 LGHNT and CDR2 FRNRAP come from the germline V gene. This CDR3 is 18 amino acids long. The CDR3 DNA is TGTGCTAGTGGTTTGTCACGGGGAGCAGGGGGCTTTAAAGAGACCCAGTACTTC. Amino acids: CASGLSRGAGGFKETQYF.

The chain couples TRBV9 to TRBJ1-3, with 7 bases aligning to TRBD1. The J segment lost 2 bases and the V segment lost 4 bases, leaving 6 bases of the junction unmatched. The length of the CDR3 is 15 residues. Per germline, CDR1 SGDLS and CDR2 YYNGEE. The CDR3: CASSPGTVPGNTIYF. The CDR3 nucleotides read TGTGCCAGCAGCCCCGGGACAGTACCTGGAAACACCATATATTTT.

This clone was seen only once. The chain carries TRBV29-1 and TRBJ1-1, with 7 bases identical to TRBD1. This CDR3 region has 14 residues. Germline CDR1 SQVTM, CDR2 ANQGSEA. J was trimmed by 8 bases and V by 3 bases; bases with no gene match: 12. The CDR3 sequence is CSVDPGGQGAEAFF. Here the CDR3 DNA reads TGCAGCGTTGACCCAGGGGGGCAGGGCGCCGAAGCTTTCTTT.

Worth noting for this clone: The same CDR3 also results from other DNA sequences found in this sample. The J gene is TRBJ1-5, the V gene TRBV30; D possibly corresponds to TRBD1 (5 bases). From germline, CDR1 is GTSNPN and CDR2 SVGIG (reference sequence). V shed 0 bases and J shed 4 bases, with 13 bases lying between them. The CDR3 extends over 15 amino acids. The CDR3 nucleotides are TGTGCCTGGAGTGTACGGGGGAGCGGGAATCAGCCCCAGCATTTT. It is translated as CAWSVRGSGNQPQHF.

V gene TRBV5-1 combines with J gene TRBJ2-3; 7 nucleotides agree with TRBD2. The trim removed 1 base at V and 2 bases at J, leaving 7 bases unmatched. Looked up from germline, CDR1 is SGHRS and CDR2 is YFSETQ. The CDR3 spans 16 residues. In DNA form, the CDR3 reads TGCGCCAGCAGCTTGTTCACGGGGGGATTCACAGATACGCAGTATTTT. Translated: CASSLFTGGFTDTQYF. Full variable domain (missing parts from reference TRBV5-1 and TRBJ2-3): KAGVTQTPRYLIKTRGQQVTLSCSPISGHRSVSWYQQTPGQGLQFLFEYFSETQRNKGNFPGRFSGRQFSNSRSEMNVSTLELGDSALYLCASSLFTGGFTDTQYFGPGTRLTVL.

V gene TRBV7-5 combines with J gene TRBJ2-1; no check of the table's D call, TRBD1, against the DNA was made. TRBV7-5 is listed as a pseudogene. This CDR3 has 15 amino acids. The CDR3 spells CARSLGRGPYNEQFF. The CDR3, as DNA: TGTGCCAGAAGCTTAGGCAGGGGACCCTACAATGAGCAGTTCTTC.

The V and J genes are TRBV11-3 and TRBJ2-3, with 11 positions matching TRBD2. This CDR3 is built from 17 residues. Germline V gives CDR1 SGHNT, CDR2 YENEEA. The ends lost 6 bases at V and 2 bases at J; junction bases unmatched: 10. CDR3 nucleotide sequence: TGTGCCAGCAGTCAACGCCCGGGACTAGCGGACACAGATACGCAGTATTTT. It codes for CASSQRPGLADTDTQYF.

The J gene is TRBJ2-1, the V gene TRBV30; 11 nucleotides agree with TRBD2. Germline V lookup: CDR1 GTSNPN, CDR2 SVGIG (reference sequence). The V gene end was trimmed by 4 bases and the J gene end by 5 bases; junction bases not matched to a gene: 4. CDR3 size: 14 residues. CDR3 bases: TGTGCCTGGACACTAGCGGGGGAAGACAATGAGCAGTTCTTC. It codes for CAWTLAGEDNEQFF.

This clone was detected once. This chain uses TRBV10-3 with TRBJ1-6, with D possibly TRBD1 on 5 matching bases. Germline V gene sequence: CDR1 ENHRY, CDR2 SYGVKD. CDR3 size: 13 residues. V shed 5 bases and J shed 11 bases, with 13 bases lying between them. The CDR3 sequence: CAISPGEGTPLHF. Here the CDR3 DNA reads TGTGCCATCAGTCCCGGGGAGGGGACACCCCTCCACTTT.

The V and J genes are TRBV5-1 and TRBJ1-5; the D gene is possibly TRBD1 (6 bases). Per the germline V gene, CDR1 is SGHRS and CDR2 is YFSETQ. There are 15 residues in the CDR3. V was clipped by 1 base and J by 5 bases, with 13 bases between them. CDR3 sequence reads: CASSLTGSVDQPQHF. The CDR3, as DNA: TGCGCCAGCAGCTTGACAGGGTCGGTGGATCAGCCCCAGCATTTT.

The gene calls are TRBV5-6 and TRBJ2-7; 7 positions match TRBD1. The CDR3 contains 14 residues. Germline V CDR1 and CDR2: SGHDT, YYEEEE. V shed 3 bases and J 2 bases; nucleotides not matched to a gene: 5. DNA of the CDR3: TGTGCCAGCAGCTCGGACAGGCGGCCCTACGAGCAGTACTTC. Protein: CASSSDRRPYEQYF. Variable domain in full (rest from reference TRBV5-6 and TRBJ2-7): DAGVTQSPTHLIKTRGQQVTLRCSPKSGHDTVSWYQQALGQGPQFIFQYYEEEERQRGNFPDRFSGHQFPNYSSELNVNALLLGDSALYLCASSSDRRPYEQYFGPGTRLTVT.

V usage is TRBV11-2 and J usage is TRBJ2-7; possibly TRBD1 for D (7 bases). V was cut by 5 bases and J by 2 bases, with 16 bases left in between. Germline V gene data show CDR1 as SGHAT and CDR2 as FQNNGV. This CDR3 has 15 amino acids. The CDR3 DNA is TGTGCCAGCAGCCCGAGGACAGGAGGGACCTACGAGCAGTACTTC. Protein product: CASSPRTGGTYEQYF.

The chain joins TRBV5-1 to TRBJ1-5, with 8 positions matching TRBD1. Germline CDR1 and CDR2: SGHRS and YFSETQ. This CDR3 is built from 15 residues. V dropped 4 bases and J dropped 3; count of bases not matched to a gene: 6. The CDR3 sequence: CASSLGQGYNQPQHF. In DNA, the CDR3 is TGCGCCAGCAGCCTAGGACAGGGCTACAATCAGCCCCAGCATTTT.

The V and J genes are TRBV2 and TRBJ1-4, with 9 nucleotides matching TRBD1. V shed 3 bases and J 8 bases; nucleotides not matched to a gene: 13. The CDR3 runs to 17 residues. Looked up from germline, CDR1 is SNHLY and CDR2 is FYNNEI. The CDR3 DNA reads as TGTGCCAGCAGTGATCTTCCGGGACAGGGAATAGAAGAAAAACTGTTTTTT. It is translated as CASSDLPGQGIEEKLFF.

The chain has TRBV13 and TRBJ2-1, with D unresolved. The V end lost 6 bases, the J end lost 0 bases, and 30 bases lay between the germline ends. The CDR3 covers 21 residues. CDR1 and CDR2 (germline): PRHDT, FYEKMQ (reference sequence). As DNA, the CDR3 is TGTGCCAGCAGATCTCTTTCCCTCAGAGTTCGGGTAACCAGCTCCTACAATGAGCAGTTCTTC. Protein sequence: CASRSLSLRVRVTSSYNEQFF.

The CDR3 DNA reads TGCGCCAGCAGCGCGGACAGGGGTGCTGAAGCTTTCTTT. Translated: CASSADRGAEAFF. The genes are TRBV5-1 and TRBJ1-1; TRBD1 agrees at 9 bases. The CDR3 covers 13 residues. After removal of 4 bases from V and 6 bases from J, the junction contained 4 bases not matched to a gene. The germline CDR1 and CDR2 sequences are SGHRS and YFSETQ.

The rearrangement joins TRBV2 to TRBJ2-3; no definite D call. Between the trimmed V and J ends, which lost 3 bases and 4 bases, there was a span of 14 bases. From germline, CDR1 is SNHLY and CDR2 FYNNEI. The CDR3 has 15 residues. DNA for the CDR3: TGTGCCAGCAGTGAGGTTCCCGTAACGGCAGATACGCAGTATTTT. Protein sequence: CASSEVPVTADTQYF.

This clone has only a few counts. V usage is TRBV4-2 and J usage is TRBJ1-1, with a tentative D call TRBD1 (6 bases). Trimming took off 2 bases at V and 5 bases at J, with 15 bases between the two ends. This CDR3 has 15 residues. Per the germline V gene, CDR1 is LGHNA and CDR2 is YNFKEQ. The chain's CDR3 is CASSQPQGKGTEAFF. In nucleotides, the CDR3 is TGTGCCAGCAGCCAACCACAGGGAAAGGGAACTGAAGCTTTCTTT.